This TCR beta chain came from a study of regulatory T cells in long-lasting Graves disease. Relying on iRepertoire HTBI primers and Arm-PCR of CDR3 regions, the team built TCR beta libraries. TCRdb analysed the multiplex PCR reads with MiXCR anew, one entry per CDR3 protein. The sample carries 510,000 or so distinct CDR3 sequences, more than 10% recorded once. Time point meaning: newly diagnosed GD, antithyroid drugs for less than 3 months. PBMC-extracted RNA yielded the TCR library. V lost 3 bases, J lost 6 bases, and 16 bases lay in between. Germline V lookup: CDR1 SGHNT, CDR2 YYREEE (reference sequence). The CDR3 consists of 14 residues. Separately, the same data were catalogued under a study of T cells in Graves' hyperthyroidism and ophthalmopathy. That source reports: Patients were excluded because of uncontrolled infection, other autoimmune disease, pregnancy or lactation. Most clonotypes that expanded in the thyroid above 0.001 also showed up in blood.

The material was peripheral blood mononuclear cells (PBMCs), obtained at new diagnosis, from a patient treated with antithyroid drugs. This chain joins TRBV5-4 and TRBJ2-7; D unresolved. The TCR originated in a woman in her twenties or thirties with Graves disease. The CDR3 nucleotides read TGTGCCAGCAGCTCTTCCGGCCCACTCTCCGAGCAGTACTTC. Protein: CASSSSGPLSEQYF.